This T cell receptor (beta chain) derives from a study of regulatory T cells in long-lasting Graves disease. Study outcomes and limitations: Lower TCR diversity characterized persistent Graves' patients relative to newly diagnosed patients. There was favoring of TRBV28, TRBJ1-2 and TRBJ2-5 in persistent disease.

This clonotype has just a few counts. The antigen is unknown. Time point noted: newly diagnosed GD, antithyroid drugs for less than 3 months. The TCR library was made from RNA that had been extracted from PBMCs in TRIzol. To make TCR beta libraries, researchers used iRepertoire HTBI primers and Arm-PCR of CDR3 regions. TCRdb itself ran the multiplex PCR reads through MiXCR, one entry per CDR3 protein. This sample yields 510,000 or so distinct CDR3 sequences, of which about 11% are seen a single time; around 9.3% belongs to the top ten. The CDR3 totals 14 residues. Trimming took off 3 bases at V and 1 base at J, with 6 bases between the two ends. In germline, CDR1 is LNHDA, CDR2 SQIVND (reference sequence). A further study also used this sample, focusing on T cells in Graves' hyperthyroidism and ophthalmopathy.

The sample was peripheral blood mononuclear cells (PBMCs), taken at new diagnosis, from a patient treated with antithyroid drugs. V usage is TRBV19 and J usage is TRBJ2-2; D remains ambiguous. This clonotype originated in a woman aged 25 to 39 with Graves disease. The DNA of the CDR3 is TGTGCCAGTAGTATGTTGGTGAACACCGGGGAGCTGTTTTTT. Protein sequence: CASSMLVNTGELFF.